These 24 T cell receptor beta chains were sequenced from one sample in a study of cytomegalovirus exposure and HLA in healthy donors. PCR was performed using 60 Vbeta and 13 Jbeta primers. Assay used: immunoSEQ multiplex PCR; TCRdb lists only in-frame clones, some missing. Of about 160,000 clones detected, around 79% appear once; the ten largest clones hold 3.5% to 5.5%. The sequenced sample was PBMCs. These receptors all stem from a man aged 35 to 55 in good health and CMV-seronegative.

The chain links TRBV5-1 to TRBJ1-1; 7 bases align to TRBD1. J was trimmed by 3 bases and V by 3 bases; bases with no gene match: 14. The CDR3 totals 17 residues. Germline assignment: CDR1 SGHRS and CDR2 YFSETQ. CDR3 nucleotides: TGCGCCAGCAGCTCCCCAGGGGGTAGGGGCGGTCACACTGAAGCTTTCTTT. Protein sequence: CASSSPGGRGGHTEAFF.

The chain recombines TRBV28 with TRBJ1-6, with a tentative D call TRBD1 (5 bases). Deletions cut 5 bases from V and 5 bases from J, with 10 bases between. CDR3 size: 14 residues. From germline, CDR1 is MDHEN and CDR2 SYDVKM. The CDR3 coding sequence is TGTGCCAGCAGTCTTGGAGGGGATAATTCACCCCTCCACTTT. It is translated as CASSLGGDNSPLHF. The full variable domain, its missing parts supplied by reference TRBV28 and TRBJ1-6, is DVKVTQSSRYLVKRTGEKVFLECVQDMDHENMFWYRQDPGLGLRLIYFSYDVKMKEKGDIPEGYSVSREKKERFSLILESASTNQTSMYLCASSLGGDNSPLHFGNGTRLTVT.

The V gene is TRBV10-3, the J gene TRBJ2-4, with 14 bases lining up with TRBD2. The CDR3 spans 18 residues. J gave up 5 bases and V 6 bases, and 12 bases lay outside the gene matches. Germline loops: CDR1 ENHRY, CDR2 SYGVKD. The CDR3 sequence is CAISRTSGGSGFENIQYF. CDR3 nucleotide sequence: TGTGCCATCAGCCGGACTAGCGGGGGGTCGGGATTCGAAAACATTCAGTACTTC.

This chain connects TRBV5-1 to TRBJ2-5; 7 positions agree with TRBD1. With the DNA end fitting TRBJ2-7 better, the J assignment may be wrong. The CDR3 has 13 amino acids. Germline CDR1 and CDR2: SGHRS and YFSETQ. CDR3 sequence (DNA): TGCGCCAGCAGCTTCGGGACAGAATACGAGCAGTACTTC. Translation: CASSFGTEYEQYF.

The rearrangement links TRBV10-3 to TRBJ2-7; 10 nucleotides match TRBD1. Germline CDR1 ENHRY, CDR2 SYGVKD. The CDR3 contains 15 residues. V was pared by 10 bases and J by 4 bases, with 13 bases of the junction left unmatched. DNA of the CDR3: TGTGCCACCCTGAGACCCGACAGGGGGCGATACGAGCAGTACTTC. This codes for CATLRPDRGRYEQYF.

V and J are TRBV7-9 and TRBJ1-5; 9 nucleotides match TRBD1. Trimming took 5 bases from V and 7 from J; bases not matched to a gene: 3. This CDR3 contains 13 residues. Germline V CDR1 and CDR2: SEHNR, FQNEAQ (reference sequence). The CDR3, as DNA: TGTGCCAGCAGCCGGACAGGGGAACAGCCCCAGCATTTT. Its translation is CASSRTGEQPQHF.

The J gene is TRBJ1-6, the V gene TRBV25-1; weak D call: TRBD1 (5 bases). The CDR3 spans 16 residues. Germline-derived CDR1 and CDR2 are MGHDK and SYGVNS. The V end lost 0 bases, the J end lost 6 bases, and 12 bases lay between the germline ends. The CDR3 sequence: CASSEYRVGLNSPLHF. CDR3 DNA: TGTGCCAGCAGTGAATATAGGGTGGGACTTAATTCACCCCTCCACTTT.

The genes are TRBV5-8 and TRBJ2-1; TRBD2 matches 11 bases. V gave up 4 bases and J gave up 2 bases; unmatched junction bases: 2. CDR1 SGHTS and CDR2 YDEGEE come from the germline V gene. This CDR3 spans 15 amino acids. The CDR3: CASSISGGAYNEQFF. Here the CDR3 DNA reads TGTGCCAGCAGCATTAGCGGGGGGGCCTACAATGAGCAGTTCTTC.

The CDR3 protein is CAWSAGTSGLSNTQYF. Here the CDR3 DNA reads TGTGCCTGGAGTGCCGGGACTAGCGGCTTATCAAATACGCAGTATTTT. This sequence joins TRBV30 and TRBJ2-3; 11 nucleotides agree with TRBD2. This CDR3 is 16 amino acids long. V lost 1 base and J lost 7; bases outside the gene matches: 10. Per germline, CDR1 GTSNPN and CDR2 SVGIG (reference sequence).

The chain carries TRBV30 and TRBJ2-7; a possible D gene is TRBD1 (5 bases). This CDR3 contains 11 residues. Germline CDR1 and CDR2: GTSNPN and SVGIG (reference sequence). The V gene lost 0 bases and the J gene lost 6 bases, with 6 bases spanning the gap. The CDR3 spells CAWSVGAEQYF. The CDR3 coding sequence is TGTGCCTGGAGTGTAGGGGCCGAGCAGTACTTC. Supplemented by reference TRBV30 and TRBJ2-7, the full variable domain reads SQTIHQWPATLVQPVGSPLSLECTVEGTSNPNLYWYRQAAGRGLQLLFYSVGIGQISSEVPQNLSASRPQDRQFILSSKKLLLSDSGFYLCAWSVGAEQYFGPGTRLTVT.

This clone appeared a few times. The chain combines TRBV7-9 with TRBJ1-4; TRBD1 agrees at 7 bases. V shed 5 bases and J 8 bases; nucleotides not matched to a gene: 14. The germline gives CDR1 SEHNR, CDR2 FQNEAQ (reference sequence). The CDR3 has 16 amino acids. The CDR3 DNA is TGTGCCAGCAGCGAAGACCAGACAGGGAAAAGGGAAAAACTGTTTTTT. It specifies CASSEDQTGKREKLFF.

The chain combines TRBV9 with TRBJ2-7; TRBD2 matches 7 bases. CDR1 SGDLS and CDR2 YYNGEE come from the germline V gene. The V and J ends lost 3 bases and 5 bases, in that order; junction bases with no gene match: 8. The CDR3 has 14 residues. This CDR3 reads CASSDEPGGNEQYF. The CDR3 DNA sequence: TGTGCCAGCAGCGATGAACCGGGAGGCAACGAGCAGTACTTC.

This chain uses TRBV5-1 with TRBJ2-1; D remains ambiguous. This CDR3 is 14 amino acids long. V was pared by 2 bases and J by 7 bases, with 13 bases between. Germline-derived CDR1 and CDR2 are SGHRS and YFSETQ. The CDR3 protein is CASSFLSGANEQFF. Written as DNA, the CDR3 is TGCGCCAGCAGCTTTCTCAGTGGAGCGAATGAGCAGTTCTTC.

The chain has TRBV10-3 and TRBJ2-3, with 8 positions matching TRBD1. Germline V CDR1 and CDR2: ENHRY, SYGVKD. This CDR3 spans 14 amino acids. With V trimmed by 7 bases and J by 1 base, 4 bases remained unmatched. CDR3 sequence reads: CAIKPQGGTDTQYF. The CDR3, as DNA: TGTGCCATCAAACCACAGGGGGGCACAGATACGCAGTATTTT.

In its sample, this clone was seen a few times. The rearrangement uses TRBV28 and TRBJ1-2; TRBD1 is a possible D gene (5 bases). This CDR3 is 15 amino acids long. Trimming shortened V by 5 bases and J by 3 bases, and 16 bases separated the two germline ends. The germline V gene encodes CDR1 MDHEN and CDR2 SYDVKM. In DNA form, the CDR3 reads TGTGCCAGCAGTGGCCCGGGGGGGACGGACTATGGCTACACCTTC. Protein product: CASSGPGGTDYGYTF.

This clone was seen once. This chain links TRBV9 with TRBJ2-5; TRBD2 matches 7 bases. CDR3 length equals 15 residues. In germline, CDR1 is SGDLS, CDR2 YYNGEE. V was pared by 1 base and J by 5 bases, with 8 bases of the junction left unmatched. The CDR3 coding sequence is TGTGCCAGCAGCGTATCGGTGGGGGGGGAGGAGACCCAGTACTTC. It is translated as CASSVSVGGEETQYF. Based on the CDR3 plus reference TRBV9 and TRBJ2-5, the full variable domain is DSGVTQTPKHLITATGQRVTLRCSPRSGDLSVYWYQQSLDQGLQFLIQYYNGEERAKGNILERFSAQQFPDLHSELNLSSLELGDSALYFCASSVSVGGEETQYFGPGTRLLVL.

This clone was recorded once. The chain links TRBV7-2 to TRBJ2-1; 7 bases map to TRBD1. From germline, CDR1 is SGHTA and CDR2 FQGNSA. The CDR3 loop spans 14 amino acids. With 1 base clipped from V and 8 bases from J, the junction kept 5 bases outside the gene matches. The CDR3 sequence: CASSLGQGSHEQFF. The CDR3 DNA reads TGTGCCAGCAGCTTAGGACAGGGATCCCATGAGCAGTTCTTC.

This clone showed up just once. V gene TRBV5-1 combines with J gene TRBJ2-2; TRBD2 matches 9 bases. Germline V gene lookup returns CDR1 SGHRS and CDR2 YFSETQ. The length of the CDR3 is 15 residues. The junction had 5 bases not matched to a gene; V was cut back by 2 bases and J by 6 bases. The CDR3 reads CASSFGAGGPGELFF. Here the CDR3 DNA reads TGCGCCAGCAGCTTTGGAGCGGGGGGTCCCGGGGAGCTGTTTTTT.

The chain recombines TRBV28 with TRBJ1-1, with D tentatively TRBD1 (5 bases). V gave up 8 bases and J gave up 6 bases, with 19 bases separating them. Germline V gives CDR1 MDHEN, CDR2 SYDVKM. This CDR3 spans 14 amino acids. CDR3 bases: TGTGCCAGCTCACCTTTTATGGGGCAGGCTGAAGCTTTCTTT. It yields the protein CASSPFMGQAEAFF.

This clone turned up a few times. The chain carries TRBV7-8 and TRBJ2-7, with TRBD1 matching 9 bases. V was pared by 4 bases and J by 7 bases, with 11 bases of the junction left unmatched. CDR3 length: 15 amino acids. Germline loops: CDR1 SGHVS, CDR2 FQNEAQ. DNA of the CDR3: TGTGCCAGCAGCTACAGTGGGACAGGGTCCGGTGAGCAGTACTTC. This encodes CASSYSGTGSGEQYF.

The CDR3, as DNA: TGTGCTAGTGGTCTAGGACAGGGAGGTCCTAAAGCTTTCTTT. Encoded protein: CASGLGQGGPKAFF. The chain links TRBV12-5 to TRBJ1-1; 8 bases are a match to TRBD1. J gave up 9 bases and V 5 bases, and 11 bases lay outside the gene matches. Germline values: CDR1 LGHNT, CDR2 FRNRAP. The CDR3 length is 14 residues.

The V and J genes are TRBV30 and TRBJ1-5; D call uncertain. V lost 2 bases and J 0 bases, leaving 8 bases between the germline ends. The CDR3 spans 14 residues. CDR1 and CDR2 (germline): GTSNPN, SVGIG (reference sequence). CDR3 bases: TGTGCCTGGAGTCTGAGGAGTAGCAATCAGCCCCAGCATTTT. Amino acid sequence: CAWSLRSSNQPQHF. The variable domain in full, with the rest retrieved from reference TRBV30 and TRBJ1-5, is SQTIHQWPATLVQPVGSPLSLECTVEGTSNPNLYWYRQAAGRGLQLLFYSVGIGQISSEVPQNLSASRPQDRQFILSSKKLLLSDSGFYLCAWSLRSSNQPQHFGDGTRLSIL.

The chain uses TRBV27 and TRBJ2-5; 7 bases match TRBD2. CDR1 is MNHEY and CDR2 is SMNVEV in the germline V gene (reference sequence). The V segment lost 8 bases and the J segment 1 base; nucleotides outside the gene matches: 10. This CDR3 has 15 amino acids. The CDR3 DNA reads as TGTGCCAGCTCTCGACCGGGGGGTCTCCAAGAGACCCAGTACTTC. This gives the protein CASSRPGGLQETQYF.

V gene TRBV11-1 combines with J gene TRBJ2-5, with D perhaps TRBD1 (5 bases). Matching the DNA end better, TRBJ2-7 makes the J call doubtful. CDR3 size: 14 residues. CDR1 is SGHAT, CDR2 FQDESV, per germline (reference sequence). CDR3 region: CASSPMTVPYEQYF. CDR3 DNA: TGTGCCAGCAGCCCTATGACAGTTCCCTACGAGCAGTACTTC.